Listed below are T cell receptor beta chains from one sample, sequenced in a study of T cell responses to AZD1222 COVID-19 vaccine. Repertoires were generated with immunoSEQ multiplex PCR, while TCRdb's copy carries only in-frame clones and drops some. The table has some 130,000 clones, just under 95% seen once. The source was peripheral blood, collected 28 days after the second AZD1222 dose. Source of these receptors: an adult who received the AZD1222 COVID-19 vaccine. Both conserved end residues are part of each CDR3. The D gene is left open where the match is weak. Not all rows give a size; the values are once, few, many and, for expanded clones, a class.

V gene: TRBV2
D gene: TRBD1
J gene: TRBJ2-1
clone size: -
CDR3 DNA: TGTGCCAGCAGTGGGGACAGTCTTATCTCCTACAATGAGCAGTTCTTC
CDR3 protein: CASSGDSLISYNEQFF

V gene: TRBV7-9
D gene: -
J gene: TRBJ2-7
clone size: -
CDR3 DNA: TGTGCCAGCAGCTTAGTCACGGAGCCATGGCACGAGCAGTACTTC
CDR3 protein: CASSLVTEPWHEQYF

V gene: TRBV7-2
D gene: -
J gene: TRBJ1-6
clone size: -
CDR3 DNA: TGTGCCAGCAGCCGTGGTGCTGGCGGTTCACCCCTCCACTTT
CDR3 protein: CASSRGAGGSPLHF

V gene: TRBV3-1/TRBV3-2
D gene: TRBD2
J gene: TRBJ2-1
clone size: -
CDR3 DNA: TGTGCCAGCAGCCAAGTTGAAGCCCAGGGACTAGCGGCTGTATACTTAAATGAGCAGTTCTTC
CDR3 protein: CASSQVEAQGLAAVYLNEQFF

V gene: TRBV7-2
D gene: TRBD1
J gene: TRBJ1-2
clone size: -
CDR3 DNA: TGTGCCAGCAGCCCCGGACAGGCAGGGGGTAACTATGGCTACACCTTC
CDR3 protein: CASSPGQAGGNYGYTF

V gene: TRBV2
D gene: -
J gene: TRBJ2-1
clone size: -
CDR3 DNA: TGTGCCAGCAAACTGGCAGTAGGGAGGAATGAGCAGTTCTTC
CDR3 protein: CASKLAVGRNEQFF

V gene: TRBV5-4
D gene: TRBD1
J gene: TRBJ2-4
clone size: -
CDR3 DNA: TGTGCCAGCAGCTTGGGGGCGGGACAGGCCGGCCGGGACATTCAGTACTTC
CDR3 protein: CASSLGAGQAGRDIQYF

V gene: TRBV27
D gene: TRBD1
J gene: TRBJ2-7
clone size: -
CDR3 DNA: TGTGCCAGCAGTTCCCCCGGGACAGGGAATTACGAGCAGTACTTC
CDR3 protein: CASSSPGTGNYEQYF

V gene: TRBV3-1/TRBV3-2
D gene: TRBD1
J gene: TRBJ2-5
clone size: -
CDR3 DNA: TGTGCCAGCAGCCAAGGACAGGGGGGGACGGGAGAGACCCAGTACTTC
CDR3 protein: CASSQGQGGTGETQYF

V gene: TRBV6-4
D gene: -
J gene: TRBJ1-2
clone size: -
CDR3 DNA: TGTGCCAGCAGCTTAAGCGCAGGGGATGGCGGCTACACCTTC
CDR3 protein: CASSLSAGDGGYTF

V gene: TRBV7-6
D gene: -
J gene: TRBJ2-7
clone size: -
CDR3 DNA: TGTGCCAGCAGCCTTCCGGGGGCTCAGAACTCCTACGAGCAGTACTTC
CDR3 protein: CASSLPGAQNSYEQYF

V gene: TRBV19
D gene: -
J gene: TRBJ1-2
clone size: few
CDR3 DNA: TGTGCCAGTAGCCGAACGGGGTTGTACTATGGCTACACCTTC
CDR3 protein: CASSRTGLYYGYTF

V gene: TRBV7-9
D gene: -
J gene: TRBJ1-1
clone size: -
CDR3 DNA: TGTGCCAGCAGCTCTTTGCCCCGGTGGACTGAAGCTTTCTTT
CDR3 protein: CASSSLPRWTEAFF

V gene: TRBV5-3
D gene: TRBD1
J gene: TRBJ2-7
clone size: -
CDR3 DNA: TGTGCCAGAAGCGCTGTTGGACAGGGGAGCTCCTACGAGCAGTACTTC
CDR3 protein: CARSAVGQGSSYEQYF

V gene: TRBV7-3
D gene: -
J gene: TRBJ1-1
clone size: -
CDR3 DNA: TGTGCCAGCAGCTTAAGTTTGGGTGACACTGAAGCTTTCTTT
CDR3 protein: CASSLSLGDTEAFF

V gene: TRBV29-1
D gene: -
J gene: TRBJ1-4
clone size: -
CDR3 DNA: TGCAGCGGTGGGCAAGGGAGCCAGGAAAAACTGTTTTTT
CDR3 protein: CSGGQGSQEKLFF

V gene: TRBV12-3/TRBV12-4
D gene: -
J gene: TRBJ1-2
clone size: -
CDR3 DNA: TGTGCCAGCCGCGGGGACTCTAACTATGGCTACACCTTC
CDR3 protein: CASRGDSNYGYTF

V gene: TRBV28
D gene: TRBD2
J gene: TRBJ2-1
clone size: -
CDR3 DNA: TGTGCCAGCGCAGCGGGGGGCCGTATCGAAAGAGACAATGAGCAGTTCTTC
CDR3 protein: CASAAGGRIERDNEQFF

V gene: TRBV11-2
D gene: -
J gene: TRBJ2-7
clone size: -
CDR3 DNA: TGTGCCAGCAGCTTAGTCGTTTACGAGCAGTACTTC
CDR3 protein: CASSLVVYEQYF

V gene: TRBV25-1
D gene: -
J gene: TRBJ2-7
clone size: -
CDR3 DNA: TGTGCCAGCCGTCCGACAGGCTTTCACGAGCAGTACTTC
CDR3 protein: CASRPTGFHEQYF

V gene: TRBV12-3/TRBV12-4
D gene: -
J gene: TRBJ1-1
clone size: -
CDR3 DNA: TGTGCCAGCAGTTTGGGGGGCGGCACTGAAGCTTTCTTT
CDR3 protein: CASSLGGGTEAFF

V gene: TRBV18
D gene: -
J gene: TRBJ2-7
clone size: -
CDR3 DNA: TGTGCCAGCTCACCAACAAACATCCTCAACTACGAGCAGTACTTC
CDR3 protein: CASSPTNILNYEQYF

V gene: TRBV6-5
D gene: -
J gene: TRBJ1-6
clone size: once
CDR3 DNA: TGTGCCAGCCGAGAATGGGATCCCTATAATTCACCCCTCCACTTT
CDR3 protein: CASREWDPYNSPLHF

V gene: TRBV6-2/TRBV6-3
D gene: -
J gene: TRBJ1-1
clone size: -
CDR3 DNA: TGTGCCAGCAGTTACACAGGGTATGCTGAAGCTTTCTTT
CDR3 protein: CASSYTGYAEAFF

V gene: TRBV5-1
D gene: TRBD1
J gene: TRBJ2-5
clone size: once
CDR3 DNA: TGCGCCAGCAGCTTGATGGGACAGCGAGAGACCCAGTACTTC
CDR3 protein: CASSLMGQRETQYF